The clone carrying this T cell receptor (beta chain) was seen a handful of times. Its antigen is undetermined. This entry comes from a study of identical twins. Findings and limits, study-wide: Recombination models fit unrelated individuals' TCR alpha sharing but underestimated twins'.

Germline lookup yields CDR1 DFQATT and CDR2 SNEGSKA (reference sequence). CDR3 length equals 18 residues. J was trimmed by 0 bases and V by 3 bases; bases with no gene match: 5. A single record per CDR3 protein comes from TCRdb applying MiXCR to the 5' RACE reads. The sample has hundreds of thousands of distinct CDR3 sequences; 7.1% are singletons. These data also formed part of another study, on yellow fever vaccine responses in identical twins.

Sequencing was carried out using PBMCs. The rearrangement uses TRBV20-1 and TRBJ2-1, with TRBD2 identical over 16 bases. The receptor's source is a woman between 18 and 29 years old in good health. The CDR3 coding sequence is TGCAGTGCTAGGATGGGACTAGCGGGGGGGCCCTCCTACAATGAGCAGTTCTTC. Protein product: CSARMGLAGGPSYNEQFF.